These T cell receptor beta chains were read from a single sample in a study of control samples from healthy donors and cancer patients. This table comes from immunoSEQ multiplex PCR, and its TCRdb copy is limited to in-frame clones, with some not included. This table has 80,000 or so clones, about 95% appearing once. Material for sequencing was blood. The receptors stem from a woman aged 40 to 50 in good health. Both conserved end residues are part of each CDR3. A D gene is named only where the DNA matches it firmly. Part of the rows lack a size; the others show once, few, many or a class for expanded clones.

CASSVALNTEAFF	TGTGCCAGCAGCGTCGCTTTGAACACTGAAGCTTTCTTT	.	TRBJ1-1	.	TRBV9
CASSEGTTRYEQYF	TGCGCCAGCAGTGAAGGGACTACCCGATACGAGCAGTACTTC	.	TRBJ2-7	TRBD2	TRBV10-1
CASSRGTSDTQYF	TGTGCCAGCAGCCGAGGCACATCAGATACGCAGTATTTT	.	TRBJ2-3	.	TRBV3-1/TRBV3-2
CASSYRRLNNYGYTF	TGTGCCAGCAGTTACCGCAGACTGAACAACTATGGCTACACCTTC	.	TRBJ1-2	.	TRBV6-2/TRBV6-3
CASSQPSLTGYNSPLHF	TGTGCCAGCAGCCAACCATCGCTGACGGGCTATAATTCACCCCTCCACTTT	.	TRBJ1-6	.	TRBV3-1/TRBV3-2
CATSDPRGADTQYF	TGTGCCACCAGTGACCCGCGGGGGGCAGATACGCAGTATTTT	.	TRBJ2-3	TRBD2	TRBV24-1
CASSEVSSTYTEAFF	TGTGCCAGCAGTGAAGTATCATCGACTTACACTGAAGCTTTCTTT	.	TRBJ1-1	.	TRBV25-1
CASSFEGENSPLHF	TGTGCCAGCAGTTTTGAGGGAGAGAATTCACCCCTCCACTTT	.	TRBJ1-6	.	TRBV28
CRASGPDTQYF	TGCAGAGCCTCCGGGCCAGATACGCAGTATTTT	.	TRBJ2-3	.	TRBV20-1
CASSVGPPGYGYTF	TGTGCCAGCAGCGTGGGCCCGCCGGGGTATGGCTACACCTTC	.	TRBJ1-2	.	TRBV9
CACVGTEVNTEAFF	TGTGCCTGCGTGGGGACAGAGGTCAACACTGAAGCTTTCTTT	.	TRBJ1-1	TRBD1	TRBV7-9
CASSRVDRGYGYTF	TGTGCCAGCAGTCGAGTCGATAGGGGATATGGCTACACCTTC	.	TRBJ1-2	.	TRBV6-2/TRBV6-3
CASSPMYGTGLSGNTIYF	TGTGCCAGCTCACCAATGTACGGGACAGGGCTCTCTGGAAACACCATATATTTT	once	TRBJ1-3	TRBD1	TRBV18
CASSSFTEAFF	TGTGCCAGCAGCTCCTTTACTGAAGCTTTCTTT	.	TRBJ1-1	.	TRBV5-8
CSASGETQYF	TGCAGTGCTAGTGGGGAGACCCAGTACTTC	.	TRBJ2-5	.	TRBV20-1
CASSFSSTKNIQYF	TGTGCCAGCAGCTTCAGCAGCACCAAAAACATTCAGTACTTC	.	TRBJ2-4	.	TRBV5-4
CASSIFRGGEQYF	TGTGCCAGCAGTATATTCCGGGGCGGGGAGCAGTACTTC	once	TRBJ2-7	.	TRBV27
CAIGGGPGNTEAFF	TGTGCCATTGGGGGGGGGCCTGGTAACACTGAAGCTTTCTTT	.	TRBJ1-1	.	TRBV19
CASSPRGTGGGRSYNEQFF	TGTGCCAGCAGCCCCAGGGGGACAGGGGGCGGAAGATCCTACAATGAGCAGTTCTTC	.	TRBJ2-1	TRBD1	TRBV7-2
CASSFYSLADLSGANVLTF	TGTGCCAGCAGCTTCTACTCCCTAGCGGACCTCTCTGGGGCCAACGTCCTGACTTTC	.	TRBJ2-6	TRBD2	TRBV3-1/TRBV3-2
CASSQNVLRVDEQYF	TGTGCCAGCAGTCAGAATGTTCTGAGGGTTGACGAGCAGTACTTC	few	TRBJ2-7	.	TRBV7-9
CASSVSLAEQYF	TGTGCCAGCAGCGTGTCCCTCGCCGAGCAGTACTTC	few	TRBJ2-7	.	TRBV7-2
CASSQTGLGTEAFF	TGCGCCAGCAGCCAAACAGGTTTGGGCACTGAAGCTTTCTTT	.	TRBJ1-1	.	TRBV4-1
CASSAAGDTGELFF	TGTGCCAGCAGTGCCGCAGGGGACACCGGGGAGCTGTTTTTT	.	TRBJ2-2	.	TRBV6-6
CASSRQGSTDTQYF	TGTGCCAGTAGTAGACAGGGTAGCACAGATACGCAGTATTTT	.	TRBJ2-3	TRBD1	TRBV19
CATSGQPGISTGELFF	TGTGCCACCAGTGGTCAGCCGGGTATTTCGACCGGGGAGCTGTTTTTT	.	TRBJ2-2	.	TRBV24-1
CAIRDRQGPSTDTQYF	TGTGCCATCAGGGACCGACAGGGGCCAAGCACAGATACGCAGTATTTT	.	TRBJ2-3	TRBD1	TRBV10-3
CASSEGGMNTEAFF	TGTGCCAGCAGCGAGGGGGGGATGAACACTGAAGCTTTCTTT	.	TRBJ1-1	.	TRBV9
CAWSVFSGSDEQFF	TGTGCCTGGAGTGTTTTTAGCGGGAGTGATGAGCAGTTCTTC	once	TRBJ2-1	TRBD2	TRBV30
CASSLESAGYTF	TGTGCCAGCAGCTTAGAGTCAGCCGGCTACACCTTC	.	TRBJ1-2	.	TRBV7-2
CASSLHVVAEKLFF	TGTGCCAGCAGCCTCCATGTGGTGGCTGAAAAACTGTTTTTT	.	TRBJ1-4	.	TRBV5-6
CASSYASGGGETQYF	TGCGCCAGCAGCTACGCTAGCGGGGGCGGGGAGACCCAGTACTTC	.	TRBJ2-5	TRBD2	TRBV5-1
CASSSWTGGLRNEQFF	TGTGCCAGCAGTTCCTGGACGGGGGGGCTTCGGAATGAGCAGTTCTTC	.	TRBJ2-1	TRBD2	TRBV28
CASTGVHEQYF	TGTGCCAGCACAGGGGTCCACGAGCAGTACTTC	once	TRBJ2-7	.	TRBV11-2
CASSSDFSSYNEQFF	TGCGCCAGCAGCTCCGATTTCAGCTCCTACAATGAGCAGTTCTTC	.	TRBJ2-1	.	TRBV5-1
CASSKDPDIMSSYNEQFF	TGTGCCAGCAGCAAAGACCCGGACATAATGAGCTCCTACAATGAGCAGTTCTTC	.	TRBJ2-1	.	TRBV21-1
CASSSSMGVGTDTQYF	TGTGCCAGCAGCTCAAGTATGGGAGTCGGGACAGATACGCAGTATTTT	.	TRBJ2-3	.	TRBV7-6
CASSLYGQAMNTEAFF	TGCGCCAGCAGCTTATACGGGCAGGCCATGAACACTGAAGCTTTCTTT	.	TRBJ1-1	.	TRBV5-1
CASSYLQGSYGYTF	TGTGCCAGCAGTTACCTACAGGGGTCCTATGGCTACACCTTC	.	TRBJ1-2	TRBD1	TRBV6-5
CASSPVEGGMNTGELFF	TGTGCCAGCAGTCCCGTGGAGGGTGGGATGAACACCGGGGAGCTGTTTTTT	.	TRBJ2-2	.	TRBV4-2
CAIADSRGSEAFF	TGTGCCATCGCTGACTCCCGGGGGTCTGAAGCTTTCTTT	.	TRBJ1-1	.	TRBV10-3
CAWSMGAGELFF	TGTGCCTGGAGTATGGGGGCCGGGGAGCTGTTTTTT	.	TRBJ2-2	.	TRBV30
CASSSMSGGYNEQFF	TGTGCCAGCAGCTCCATGAGCGGGGGTTACAATGAGCAGTTCTTC	.	TRBJ2-1	TRBD2	TRBV7-3
CASSPGVNPSGEQYF	TGTGCCAGCAGCCCCGGGGTTAACCCGTCGGGGGAGCAGTACTTC	.	TRBJ2-7	.	TRBV6-5
CASRGQGPGELFF	TGTGCCAGTAGGGGACAGGGTCCCGGGGAGCTGTTTTTT	.	TRBJ2-2	TRBD1	TRBV19
CASSPRDRAPDGYTF	TGTGCCAGCAGCCCCCGGGACAGGGCTCCTGATGGCTACACCTTC	.	TRBJ1-2	TRBD1	TRBV11-2
CASSLGGGQTEAFF	TGTGCCAGCAGCTTGGGGGGCGGTCAAACTGAAGCTTTCTTT	.	TRBJ1-1	.	TRBV5-5
CASSEAVGMNTEAFF	TGTGCCAGCAGTGAAGCAGTCGGTATGAACACTGAAGCTTTCTTT	.	TRBJ1-1	.	TRBV6-1
CTSSQGLAGGISYEQYF	TGCACCAGCAGCCAAGGCCTAGCGGGAGGGATATCCTACGAGCAGTACTTC	.	TRBJ2-7	.	TRBV1
CASSLGQVYEQYF	TGTGCCAGCAGTCTCGGACAGGTCTACGAGCAGTACTTC	.	TRBJ2-7	TRBD1	TRBV6-2/TRBV6-3
CASSWGENTEAFF	TGCGCCAGCAGCTGGGGGGAGAACACTGAAGCTTTCTTT	.	TRBJ1-1	.	TRBV5-1
CASSLDGVLEYF	TGTGCCAGCTCGCTCGATGGGGTGCTTGAGTACTTC	.	TRBJ2-7	.	TRBV18
CASSPPMGQDTEAFF	TGTGCCAGCTCACCACCTATGGGGCAGGACACTGAAGCTTTCTTT	once	TRBJ1-1	.	TRBV18
CASSKGGRPAYQETQYF	TGTGCCAGCAGCAAAGGGGGGCGGCCAGCGTACCAAGAGACCCAGTACTTC	.	TRBJ2-5	.	TRBV21-1
CASSLSGSSHNQPQHF	TGTGCCAGCAGCCTGTCTGGAAGCTCACACAATCAGCCCCAGCATTTT	.	TRBJ1-5	.	TRBV11-2
CASSTDASGRAPYEQYF	TGTGCCAGCAGCACGGACGCTAGCGGGAGGGCCCCCTACGAGCAGTACTTC	.	TRBJ2-7	.	TRBV21-1
CASSLIDSGLTFGNEQFF	TGTGCCAGCAGCCTTATAGACTCAGGGCTCACTTTTGGGAATGAGCAGTTCTTC	.	TRBJ2-1	.	TRBV4-2
CASSETYEQYF	TGTGCCAGCAGTGAAACATACGAGCAGTACTTC	once	TRBJ2-7	.	TRBV25-1
CASGLGGTGELFF	TGTGCCAGCGGATTGGGAGGTACCGGGGAGCTGTTTTTT	.	TRBJ2-2	.	TRBV13